This entry describes one T cell receptor (beta chain). Its specificity is unknown. This record comes from a study of Ad26.COV2.S vaccination and SARS-CoV-2 variants. Using immunoSEQ multiplex PCR, the repertoire was profiled, and TCRdb retains in-frame clones only, with some absent. Of more than 85,000 clones in the sample, around three quarters were seen once. Whole-study findings and limits: Using TCR breadth and depth analyses may have led to underestimated total T cell responses. Non-spike TCR breadth did not differ much between vaccine and placebo recipients. Vaccine recipients had higher spike-specific TCR breadth than placebo recipients. Reported post-vaccination CD8+ and CD4+ T cell responses to spike showed substantial breadth.

The CDR3 length is 16 residues. From germline, CDR1 is LGHNA and CDR2 YNFKEQ. Trimming removed 1 base from V and 3 bases from J; junction bases left unmatched: 6. The chain combines TRBV4-2 with TRBJ2-5; 9 bases match TRBD1. The origin of this receptor is a human donor who had recovered from COVID-19. Here the sequenced sample was peripheral blood, taken after recovery from COVID-19. The CDR3 protein is CASSQAGQGVEETQYF. CDR3 nucleotides: TGTGCCAGCAGCCAAGCGGGACAGGGAGTCGAAGAGACCCAGTACTTC.